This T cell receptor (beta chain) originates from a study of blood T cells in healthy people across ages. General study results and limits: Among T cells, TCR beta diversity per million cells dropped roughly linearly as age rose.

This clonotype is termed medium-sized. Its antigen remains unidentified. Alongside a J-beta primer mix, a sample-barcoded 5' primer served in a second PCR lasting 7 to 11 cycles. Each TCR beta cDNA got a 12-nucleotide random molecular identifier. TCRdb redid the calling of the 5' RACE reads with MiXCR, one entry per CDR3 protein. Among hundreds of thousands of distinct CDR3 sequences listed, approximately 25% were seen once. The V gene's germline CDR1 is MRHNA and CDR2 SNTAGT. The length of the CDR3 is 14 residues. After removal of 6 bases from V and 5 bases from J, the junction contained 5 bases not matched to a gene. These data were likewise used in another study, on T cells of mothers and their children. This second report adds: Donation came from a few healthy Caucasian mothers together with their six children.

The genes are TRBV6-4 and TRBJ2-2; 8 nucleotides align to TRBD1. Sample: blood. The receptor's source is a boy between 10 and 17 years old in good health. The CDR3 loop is CASRHRGETGELFF. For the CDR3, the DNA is TGTGCCAGCAGGCACAGGGGGGAGACCGGGGAGCTGTTTTTT.